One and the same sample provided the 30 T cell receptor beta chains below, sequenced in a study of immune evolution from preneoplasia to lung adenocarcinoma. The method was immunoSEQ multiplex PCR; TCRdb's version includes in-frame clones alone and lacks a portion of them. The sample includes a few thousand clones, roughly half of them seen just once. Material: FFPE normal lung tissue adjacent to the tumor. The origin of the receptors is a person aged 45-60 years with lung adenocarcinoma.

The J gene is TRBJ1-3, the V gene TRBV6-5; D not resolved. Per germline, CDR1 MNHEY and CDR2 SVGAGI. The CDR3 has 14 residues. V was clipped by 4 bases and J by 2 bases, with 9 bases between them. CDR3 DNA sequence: TGTGCCAGCAGTTTCCAGTTGGCTGGAAACACCATATATTTT. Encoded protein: CASSFQLAGNTIYF.

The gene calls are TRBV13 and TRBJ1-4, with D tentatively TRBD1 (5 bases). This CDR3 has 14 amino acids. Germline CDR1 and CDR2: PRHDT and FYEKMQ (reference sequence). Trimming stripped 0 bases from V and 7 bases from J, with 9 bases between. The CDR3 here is CASSLGAGFEKLFF. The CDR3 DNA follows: TGTGCCAGCAGCTTAGGGGCAGGGTTTGAAAAACTGTTTTTT.

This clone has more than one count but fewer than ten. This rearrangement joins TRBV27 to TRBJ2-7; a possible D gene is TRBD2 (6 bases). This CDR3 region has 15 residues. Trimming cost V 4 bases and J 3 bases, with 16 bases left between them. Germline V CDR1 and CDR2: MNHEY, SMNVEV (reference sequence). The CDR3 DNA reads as TGTGCCAGCAGTTCCCTAACCCTAGCGAACTACGAGCAGTACTTC. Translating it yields CASSSLTLANYEQYF.

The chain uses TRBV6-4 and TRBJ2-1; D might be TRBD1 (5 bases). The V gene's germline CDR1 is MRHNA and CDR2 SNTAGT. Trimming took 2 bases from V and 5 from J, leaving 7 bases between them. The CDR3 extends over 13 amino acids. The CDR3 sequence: CASSDDSNNEQFF. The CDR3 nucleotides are TGTGCCAGCAGTGACGACAGTAACAATGAGCAGTTCTTC.

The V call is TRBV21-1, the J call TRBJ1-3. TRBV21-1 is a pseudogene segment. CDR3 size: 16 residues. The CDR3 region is CASRLGLQHARNTIYF. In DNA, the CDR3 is TGTGCCAGCAGATTAGGGTTACAACACGCACGAAACACCATATATTTT.

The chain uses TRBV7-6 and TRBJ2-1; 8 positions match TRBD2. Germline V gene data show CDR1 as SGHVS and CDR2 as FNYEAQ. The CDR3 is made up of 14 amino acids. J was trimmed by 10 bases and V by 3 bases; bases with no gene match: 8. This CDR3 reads CASSLEREYGEQFF. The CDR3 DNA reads TGTGCCAGCAGCTTGGAGCGGGAGTATGGCGAGCAGTTCTTC.

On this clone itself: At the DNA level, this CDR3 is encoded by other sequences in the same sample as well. DNA of the CDR3: TGTGCCAGCAGTGAGGCAGGACAGGGCCGCTATGGCTACACCTTC. Residues: CASSEAGQGRYGYTF. The V and J genes are TRBV6-1 and TRBJ1-2, with 8 bases fitting TRBD1. The CDR3 sequence is 15 residues long. Germline CDR1 MNHNS, CDR2 SASEGT. The V and J ends lost 3 bases and 4 bases, in that order; junction bases with no gene match: 7.

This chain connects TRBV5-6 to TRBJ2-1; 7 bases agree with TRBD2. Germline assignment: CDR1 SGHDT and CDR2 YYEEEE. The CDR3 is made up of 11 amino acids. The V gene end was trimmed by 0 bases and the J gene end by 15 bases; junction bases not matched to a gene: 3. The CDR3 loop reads CASSLDGTTFF. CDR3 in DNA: TGTGCCAGCAGCTTGGACGGGACTACGTTCTTC.

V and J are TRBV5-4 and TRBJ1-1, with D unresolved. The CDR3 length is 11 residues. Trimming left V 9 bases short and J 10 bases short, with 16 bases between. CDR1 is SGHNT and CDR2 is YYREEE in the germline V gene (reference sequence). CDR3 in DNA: TGTGCCACCGCGGGCTTAGAAGGAGCTTTCTTT. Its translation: CATAGLEGAFF.

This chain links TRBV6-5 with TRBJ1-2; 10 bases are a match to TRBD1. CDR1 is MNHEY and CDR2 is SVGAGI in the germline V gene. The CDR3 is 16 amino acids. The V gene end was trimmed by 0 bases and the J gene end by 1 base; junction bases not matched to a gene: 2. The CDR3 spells CASSYSRTGGNYGYTF. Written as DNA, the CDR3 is TGTGCCAGCAGTTACTCGAGGACAGGGGGTAACTATGGCTACACCTTC.

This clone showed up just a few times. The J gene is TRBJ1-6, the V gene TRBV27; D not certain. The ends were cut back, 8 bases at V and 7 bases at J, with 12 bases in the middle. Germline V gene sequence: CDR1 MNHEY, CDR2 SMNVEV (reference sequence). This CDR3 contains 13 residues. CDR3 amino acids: CASQRTGNSPLHF. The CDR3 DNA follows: TGTGCCAGCCAACGCACCGGCAATTCACCCCTCCACTTT.

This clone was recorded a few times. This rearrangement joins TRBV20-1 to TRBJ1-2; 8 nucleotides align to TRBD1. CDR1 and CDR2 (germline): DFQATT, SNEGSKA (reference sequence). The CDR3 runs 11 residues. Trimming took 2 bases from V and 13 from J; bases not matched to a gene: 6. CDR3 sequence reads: CSARSTGVLTF. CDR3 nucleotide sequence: TGCAGTGCTAGATCGACAGGGGTACTCACCTTC.

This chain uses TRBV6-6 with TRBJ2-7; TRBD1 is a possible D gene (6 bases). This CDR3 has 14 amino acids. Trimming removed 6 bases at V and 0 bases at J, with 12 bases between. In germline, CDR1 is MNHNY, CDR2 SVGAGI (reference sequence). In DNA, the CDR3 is TGTGCCAGCAGACAAGCAGGGGTCTCCTACGAGCAGTACTTC. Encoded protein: CASRQAGVSYEQYF.

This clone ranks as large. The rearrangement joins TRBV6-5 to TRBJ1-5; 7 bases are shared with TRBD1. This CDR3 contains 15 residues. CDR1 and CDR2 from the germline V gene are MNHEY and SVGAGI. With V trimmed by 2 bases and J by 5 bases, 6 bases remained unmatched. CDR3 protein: CASSYTTGEDQPQHF. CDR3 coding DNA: TGTGCCAGCAGTTACACCACAGGGGAGGATCAGCCCCAGCATTTT.

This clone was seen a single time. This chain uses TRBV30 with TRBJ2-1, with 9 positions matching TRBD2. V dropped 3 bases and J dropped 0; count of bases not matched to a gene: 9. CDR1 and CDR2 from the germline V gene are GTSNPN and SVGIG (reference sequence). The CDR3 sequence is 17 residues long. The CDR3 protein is CAWRATFSGSSYNEQFF. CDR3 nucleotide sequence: TGTGCCTGGAGAGCAACGTTTAGCGGGAGCTCCTACAATGAGCAGTTCTTC.

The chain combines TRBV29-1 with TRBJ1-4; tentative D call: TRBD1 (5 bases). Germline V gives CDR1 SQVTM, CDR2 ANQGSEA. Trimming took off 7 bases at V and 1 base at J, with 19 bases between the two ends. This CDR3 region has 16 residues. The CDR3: CSAASNRDLTNEKLFF. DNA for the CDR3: TGCAGCGCTGCGAGTAACCGGGACTTAACTAATGAAAAACTGTTTTTT.

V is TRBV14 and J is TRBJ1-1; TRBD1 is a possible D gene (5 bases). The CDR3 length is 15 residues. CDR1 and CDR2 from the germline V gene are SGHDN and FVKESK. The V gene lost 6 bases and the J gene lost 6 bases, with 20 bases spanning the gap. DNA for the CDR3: TGTGCCAGCAGTAATAGGGGCGGCACTGGTCCTGAAGCTTTCTTT. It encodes CASSNRGGTGPEAFF.

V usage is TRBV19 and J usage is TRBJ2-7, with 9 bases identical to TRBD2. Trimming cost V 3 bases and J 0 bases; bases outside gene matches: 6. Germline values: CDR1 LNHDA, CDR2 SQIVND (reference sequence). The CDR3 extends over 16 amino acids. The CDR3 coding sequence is TGTGCCAGTAGTATCCGGACTAGCGAAGTCTCCTACGAGCAGTACTTC. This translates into CASSIRTSEVSYEQYF.

The CDR3 region has the DNA TGCGCCAGCAGTGATATTAGCGTTGGAAGCACAGATACGCAGTATTTT. Its protein is CASSDISVGSTDTQYF. The rearrangement links TRBV10-2 to TRBJ2-3; D is possibly TRBD2 (5 bases). V was clipped by 3 bases and J by 0 bases, with 13 bases between them. Looked up from germline, CDR1 is WSHSY and CDR2 is SAAADI. This CDR3 spans 16 amino acids.

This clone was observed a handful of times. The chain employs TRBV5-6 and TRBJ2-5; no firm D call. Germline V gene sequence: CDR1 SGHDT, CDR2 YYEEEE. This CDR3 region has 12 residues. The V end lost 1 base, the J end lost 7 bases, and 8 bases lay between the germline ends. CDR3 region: CASSLTPATQYF. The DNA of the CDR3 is TGTGCCAGCAGCTTGACCCCGGCGACCCAGTACTTC.

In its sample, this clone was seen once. In nucleotides, the CDR3 is TGTGCCAGCAGCTCATCATCTGGGGGGGACGAGCAGTACTTC. Its translation is CASSSSSGGDEQYF. The chain links TRBV5-6 to TRBJ2-7; 7 nucleotides agree with TRBD2. Germline V gene data show CDR1 as SGHDT and CDR2 as YYEEEE. V dropped 3 bases and J dropped 5; count of bases not matched to a gene: 8. The CDR3 totals 14 residues.

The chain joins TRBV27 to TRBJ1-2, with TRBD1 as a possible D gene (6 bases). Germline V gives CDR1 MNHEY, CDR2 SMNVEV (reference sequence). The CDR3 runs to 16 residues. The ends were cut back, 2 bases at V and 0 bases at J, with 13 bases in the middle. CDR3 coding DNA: TGTGCCAGCAGTTTAGTTTCGGGACACACTAACTATGGCTACACCTTC. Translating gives CASSLVSGHTNYGYTF.

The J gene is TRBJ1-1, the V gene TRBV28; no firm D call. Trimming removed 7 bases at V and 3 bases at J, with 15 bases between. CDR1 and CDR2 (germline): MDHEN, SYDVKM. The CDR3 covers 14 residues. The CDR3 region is CASISPRAHTEAFF. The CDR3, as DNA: TGTGCCAGCATCTCACCGAGGGCGCACACTGAAGCTTTCTTT. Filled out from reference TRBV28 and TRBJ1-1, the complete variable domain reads DVKVTQSSRYLVKRTGEKVFLECVQDMDHENMFWYRQDPGLGLRLIYFSYDVKMKEKGDIPEGYSVSREKKERFSLILESASTNQTSMYLCASISPRAHTEAFFGQGTRLTVV.

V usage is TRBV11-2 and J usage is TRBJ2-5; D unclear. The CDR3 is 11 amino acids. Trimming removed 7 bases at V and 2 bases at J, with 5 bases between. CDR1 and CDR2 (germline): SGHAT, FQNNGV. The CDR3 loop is CASNQQETQYF. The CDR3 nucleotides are TGTGCCAGCAACCAACAAGAGACCCAGTACTTC.

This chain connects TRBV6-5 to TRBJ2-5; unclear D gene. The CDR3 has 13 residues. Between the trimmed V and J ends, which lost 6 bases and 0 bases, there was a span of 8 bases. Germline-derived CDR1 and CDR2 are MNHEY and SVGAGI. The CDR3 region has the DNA TGTGCCAGCAGGGCGACGCACCAAGAGACCCAGTACTTC. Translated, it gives CASRATHQETQYF.

CDR3 sequence: CASSFIRQGAGNTEAFF. In DNA, the CDR3 is TGTGCCAGCAGTTTTATTCGCCAGGGGGCGGGGAACACTGAAGCTTTCTTT. The genes are TRBV28 and TRBJ1-1; TRBD1 aligns across 8 bases. Germline CDR1 MDHEN, CDR2 SYDVKM. V gave up 3 bases and J gave up 1 base; unmatched junction bases: 10. The CDR3 contains 17 residues.

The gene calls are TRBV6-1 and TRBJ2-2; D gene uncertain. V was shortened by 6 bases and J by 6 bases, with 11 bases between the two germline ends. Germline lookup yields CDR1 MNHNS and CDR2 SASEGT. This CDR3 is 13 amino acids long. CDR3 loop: CASRPAMAGELFF. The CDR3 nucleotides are TGTGCCAGCAGACCGGCTATGGCCGGGGAGCTGTTTTTT.

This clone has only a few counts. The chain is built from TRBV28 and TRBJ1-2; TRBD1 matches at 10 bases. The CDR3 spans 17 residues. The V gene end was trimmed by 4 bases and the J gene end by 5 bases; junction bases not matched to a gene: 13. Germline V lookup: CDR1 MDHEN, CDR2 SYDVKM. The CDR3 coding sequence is TGTGCCAGCAGTTCAATTCCCGGCCGGGACAGGGGATATGGCTACACCTTC. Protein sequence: CASSSIPGRDRGYGYTF.

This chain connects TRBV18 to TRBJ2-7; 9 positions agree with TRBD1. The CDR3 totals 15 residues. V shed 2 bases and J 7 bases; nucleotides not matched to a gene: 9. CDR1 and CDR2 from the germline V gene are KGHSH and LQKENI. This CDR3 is CASSPEQGASGEQYF. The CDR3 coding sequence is TGTGCCAGCTCACCAGAACAGGGGGCTTCTGGTGAGCAGTACTTC.

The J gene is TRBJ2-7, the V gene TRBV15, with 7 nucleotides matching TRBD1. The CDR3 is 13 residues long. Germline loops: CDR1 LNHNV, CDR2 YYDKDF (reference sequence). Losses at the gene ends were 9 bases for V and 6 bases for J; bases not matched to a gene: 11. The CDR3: CATRQSRGSEQYF. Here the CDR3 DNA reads TGTGCCACTAGGCAGAGCAGGGGGTCCGAGCAGTACTTC.